This passage covers 26 T cell receptor beta chains from one sample sequenced in a study of shared T cell receptors in the human thymus. Measured with immunoSEQ multiplex PCR; TCRdb has only the in-frame clones, and not every one. Of hundreds of thousands of clones listed, around 89% are singletons. This sample also appeared in a second study, on human thymus T cells.

The sequencing sample was made of thymocytes. The receptors were gathered from a boy under two years old with a congenital heart defect.

This chain uses TRBV15 with TRBJ2-2, with a weak D call TRBD1 (6 bases). The germline CDR1 and CDR2 sequences are LNHNV and YYDKDF (reference sequence). The V gene lost 5 bases and the J gene lost 1 base, with 14 bases spanning the gap. The CDR3 covers 16 residues. The chain's CDR3 is CATSHLKGVNTGELFF. CDR3 in DNA: TGTGCCACCAGCCACCTTAAGGGGGTGAACACCGGGGAGCTGTTTTTT. Based on the CDR3 plus reference TRBV15 and TRBJ2-2, the full variable domain is DAMVIQNPRYQVTQFGKPVTLSCSQTLNHNVMYWYQQKSSQAPKLLFHYYDKDFNNEADTPDNFQSRRPNTSFCFLDIRSPGLGDTAMYLCATSHLKGVNTGELFFGEGSRLTVL.

The V gene is TRBV14, the J gene TRBJ2-1; 9 nucleotides match TRBD2. This CDR3 contains 15 residues. Germline loops: CDR1 SGHDN, CDR2 FVKESK. V trimming: 5 bases; J trimming: 5 bases; junction bases outside the gene matches: 7. DNA of the CDR3: TGTGCCAGCAGCGGCTTAGCGGGAGTGAACAATGAGCAGTTCTTC. Its translation is CASSGLAGVNNEQFF.

The chain employs TRBV27 and TRBJ2-3; 13 positions match TRBD2. The V segment lost 0 bases and the J segment 2 bases; nucleotides outside the gene matches: 8. The CDR3 extends over 19 amino acids. The germline V gene has CDR1 MNHEY and CDR2 SMNVEV (reference sequence). CDR3 amino acids: CASSLSNRLAGGYTDTQYF. The CDR3 coding sequence is TGTGCCAGCAGTTTATCGAACCGACTAGCGGGAGGCTACACAGATACGCAGTATTTT.

The V and J genes are TRBV12-5 and TRBJ2-7, with a weak D call TRBD1 (6 bases). Deletions cut 4 bases from V and 2 bases from J, with 12 bases between. Germline values: CDR1 LGHNT, CDR2 FRNRAP. This CDR3 comprises 14 residues. CDR3: CASGWDTTTYEQYF. The DNA of the CDR3 is TGTGCTAGTGGTTGGGACACCACCACCTACGAGCAGTACTTC.

V gene TRBV7-2 combines with J gene TRBJ2-2; 7 bases match TRBD1. The junction had 11 bases not matched to a gene; V was cut back by 4 bases and J by 6 bases. Germline CDR1 and CDR2: SGHTA and FQGNSA. This CDR3 has 16 amino acids. The CDR3 loop reads CASSSRGPEPAGELFF. Written as DNA, the CDR3 is TGTGCCAGCAGCTCGAGGGGGCCCGAGCCCGCCGGGGAGCTGTTTTTT.

This chain joins TRBV30 and TRBJ2-7; tentatively, D is TRBD2 (7 bases). CDR1 is GTSNPN and CDR2 is SVGIG in the germline V gene (reference sequence). V was trimmed by 4 bases and J by 0 bases, leaving 16 bases between them. CDR3 length: 15 amino acids. The CDR3 here is CAWIVWGGDSYEQYF. DNA of the CDR3: TGTGCCTGGATCGTCTGGGGGGGCGACTCCTACGAGCAGTACTTC.

This clone was seen a single time. V is TRBV11-3 and J is TRBJ2-1; a weak D match, TRBD2 (5 bases). Trimming left V 5 bases short and J 6 bases short, with 17 bases between. Germline lookup yields CDR1 SGHNT and CDR2 YENEEA. The CDR3 is 15 residues long. In DNA, the CDR3 is TGTGCCAGCAGCCCACCGGGTAGCGTGCCCAATGAGCAGTTCTTC. Translation: CASSPPGSVPNEQFF.

The J gene is TRBJ2-3, the V gene TRBV19, with 14 bases that match TRBD2. With V trimmed by 0 bases and J by 0 bases, 17 bases remained unmatched. The CDR3 totals 23 residues. Germline-derived CDR1 and CDR2 are LNHDA and SQIVND (reference sequence). CDR3 nucleotides: TGTGCCAGTAGTATAGATTCCCAACTCATCGGACTAGCGGGAGGTTCTAGCACAGATACGCAGTATTTT. This translates into CASSIDSQLIGLAGGSSTDTQYF.

The chain has TRBV27 and TRBJ2-7, with TRBD1 identical over 8 bases. This CDR3 comprises 15 residues. The germline V gene has CDR1 MNHEY and CDR2 SMNVEV (reference sequence). The ends lost 2 bases at V and 1 base at J; junction bases unmatched: 4. The CDR3 spells CASSLRRDRSYEQYF. In DNA form, the CDR3 reads TGTGCCAGCAGTTTACGCCGGGACAGGTCCTACGAGCAGTACTTC.

The gene calls are TRBV13 and TRBJ2-7; possible D gene TRBD2, 6 bases. Between the trimmed V and J ends, which lost 3 bases and 6 bases, there was a span of 18 bases. The CDR3 extends over 15 amino acids. CDR1 and CDR2 from the germline V gene are PRHDT and FYEKMQ (reference sequence). CDR3 protein: CASSFGAGTFSEQYF. Here the CDR3 DNA reads TGTGCCAGCAGCTTTGGGGCCGGGACTTTCAGCGAGCAGTACTTC.

The chain has TRBV19 and TRBJ2-3; TRBD2 might be the D (6 bases). Germline V CDR1 and CDR2: LNHDA, SQIVND (reference sequence). CDR3 length: 15 amino acids. Trimming removed 4 bases at V and 2 bases at J, with 13 bases between. The CDR3 sequence: CASSKGTHSTDTQYF. The CDR3 bases are TGTGCCAGTAGTAAGGGGACTCACTCCACAGATACGCAGTATTTT.

This clone was seen once. This chain uses TRBV5-1 with TRBJ2-1; 11 bases are a match to TRBD1. Germline V gene data show CDR1 as SGHRS and CDR2 as YFSETQ. This CDR3 is built from 15 residues. V gave up 3 bases and J gave up 4 bases; unmatched junction bases: 3. The CDR3 nucleotides are TGCGCCAGCAGCTCCGGGACAGGGGGATACAATGAGCAGTTCTTC. This codes for CASSSGTGGYNEQFF.

J is TRBJ1-2 and V is TRBV30, with 7 bases lining up with TRBD1. CDR3 length: 17 amino acids. CDR1 is GTSNPN, CDR2 SVGIG, per germline (reference sequence). The J segment lost 0 bases and the V segment lost 3 bases, leaving 13 bases of the junction unmatched. DNA of the CDR3: TGTGCCTGGAGCCCCGAGGGGGCAGACTATACTAACTATGGCTACACCTTC. Residues: CAWSPEGADYTNYGYTF.

The sample holds one count of this clone. The chain has TRBV7-9 and TRBJ2-4, with 9 bases lining up with TRBD1. CDR3 size: 15 residues. V was pared by 2 bases and J by 4 bases, with 3 bases of the junction left unmatched. CDR1 is SEHNR, CDR2 FQNEAQ, per germline (reference sequence). CDR3 DNA: TGTGCCAGCAGCTTAACAGGGGGCGCGAAAAACATTCAGTACTTC. Translating it yields CASSLTGGAKNIQYF.

This clone is a singleton in its sample. The genes are TRBV4-2 and TRBJ2-2; the match to TRBD2 covers 8 bases. Germline V gene sequence: CDR1 LGHNA, CDR2 YNFKEQ. V lost 1 base, J lost 4 bases, and 17 bases stayed unmatched. This CDR3 region has 20 residues. The CDR3 DNA sequence: TGTGCCAGCAGCCAAGGTTTAGGTTCAGGAGGACTAGCTGGCACCGGGGAGCTGTTTTTT. It is translated as CASSQGLGSGGLAGTGELFF.

V is TRBV5-4 and J is TRBJ2-7, with TRBD2 matching 11 bases. V shed 3 bases and J 5 bases; nucleotides not matched to a gene: 7. Germline V gene sequence: CDR1 SGHNT, CDR2 YYREEE (reference sequence). This CDR3 has 15 amino acids. The CDR3 bases are TGTGCCAGCAGCTATAGACTAGCGGGATCCCACGAGCAGTACTTC. Translating it yields CASSYRLAGSHEQYF.

V is TRBV6-5 and J is TRBJ2-7; the match to TRBD2 covers 11 bases. Germline V gene data show CDR1 as MNHEY and CDR2 as SVGAGI. There are 13 residues in the CDR3. The V segment lost 9 bases and the J segment 3 bases; nucleotides outside the gene matches: 4. CDR3 coding DNA: TGTGCCAGTAGGACTAGCGGGTACTACGAGCAGTACTTC. Protein: CASRTSGYYEQYF.

This sequence joins TRBV15 and TRBJ1-2; 7 nucleotides agree with TRBD1. Germline trimming cut 6 bases from V and 0 bases from J; bases unmatched to any gene: 10. Germline CDR1 reads LNHNV; CDR2 reads YYDKDF (reference sequence). There are 16 residues in the CDR3. This CDR3 reads CATRGCLGTANYGYTF. The CDR3 coding sequence is TGTGCCACCAGGGGGTGCCTCGGGACAGCTAACTATGGCTACACCTTC.

This chain joins TRBV2 and TRBJ2-5; 9 positions agree with TRBD1. CDR1 is SNHLY, CDR2 FYNNEI, per germline. This CDR3 region has 12 residues. V shed 9 bases and J 5 bases; nucleotides not matched to a gene: 4. The CDR3 sequence is CASRDRVETQYF. In nucleotides, the CDR3 is TGTGCCAGTAGGGACAGGGTTGAGACCCAGTACTTC. Together with reference TRBV2 and TRBJ2-5, the CDR3 gives the full variable domain: EPEVTQTPSHQVTQMGQEVILRCVPISNHLYFYWYRQILGQKVEFLVSFYNNEISEKSEIFDDQFSVERPDGSNFTLKIRSTKLEDSAMYFCASRDRVETQYFGPGTRLLVL.

This clone was detected once. The chain carries TRBV11-2 and TRBJ2-1; D not certain. Germline V lookup: CDR1 SGHAT, CDR2 FQNNGV. This CDR3 is built from 16 residues. Between the trimmed V and J ends, which lost 4 bases and 3 bases, there was a span of 16 bases. CDR3: CASSCRPAASYNEQFF. Here the CDR3 DNA reads TGTGCCAGCAGCTGCAGACCTGCGGCTAGCTACAATGAGCAGTTCTTC.

The J gene is TRBJ1-4, the V gene TRBV6-1; D might be TRBD1 (6 bases). This CDR3 region has 15 residues. Deletions cut 5 bases from V and 10 bases from J, with 20 bases between. Germline loops: CDR1 MNHNS, CDR2 SASEGT. CDR3 nucleotides: TGTGCCAGCAGTCGAGGGGGGGGACGGTTCGGAAAACTGTTTTTT. Amino acids: CASSRGGGRFGKLFF.

The chain carries TRBV12-5 and TRBJ2-2, with 10 bases aligning to TRBD2. V shed 5 bases, J shed 4 bases, and the junction held 7 bases outside the gene matches. This CDR3 region has 16 residues. CDR1 LGHNT and CDR2 FRNRAP come from the germline V gene. Written as DNA, the CDR3 is TGTGCTAGTGGTATACGGACTAGCGGACTCACCGGGGAGCTGTTTTTT. Translation gives CASGIRTSGLTGELFF.

The chain couples TRBV2 to TRBJ1-1; the D is unclear. The CDR3 extends over 10 amino acids. The germline V gene encodes CDR1 SNHLY and CDR2 FYNNEI. The V and J ends lost 9 bases and 1 base respectively, with 3 bases between them. The DNA for the CDR3 is TGTGCCAGTAAGAACACTGAAGCTTTCTTT. Amino acids: CASKNTEAFF.

This clone turned up a few times. The chain recombines TRBV5-6 with TRBJ2-2; D gene uncertain. This CDR3 is built from 14 residues. CDR1 SGHDT and CDR2 YYEEEE come from the germline V gene. Trimming cost V 4 bases and J 0 bases, with 7 bases left between them. The CDR3 DNA sequence: TGTGCCAGCAGCCCGTTCGCGAACACCGGGGAGCTGTTTTTT. Its translation: CASSPFANTGELFF.

The chain uses TRBV27 and TRBJ1-5; D might be TRBD1 (5 bases). Germline lookup yields CDR1 MNHEY and CDR2 SMNVEV (reference sequence). The CDR3 totals 15 residues. The V gene lost 6 bases and the J gene lost 0 bases, with 12 bases spanning the gap. The CDR3 coding sequence is TGTGCCAGCAGGCCGCAGGGATATAGCAATCAGCCCCAGCATTTT. The encoded protein is CASRPQGYSNQPQHF.

This chain uses TRBV5-4 with TRBJ2-1, with D possibly matching TRBD1 (6 bases). The CDR3 loop spans 16 amino acids. Germline assignment: CDR1 SGHNT and CDR2 YYREEE (reference sequence). The V gene lost 6 bases and the J gene lost 5 bases, with 21 bases spanning the gap. DNA of the CDR3: TGTGCCAGCACCACCGGGCGTGGACAGAATAACAATGAGCAGTTCTTC. It codes for CASTTGRGQNNNEQFF.